This TCR beta chain was sequenced during a study of T cell changes during pregnancy in multiple sclerosis. The assay was immunoSEQ multiplex PCR, and TCRdb's table has in-frame clones only and misses some. Here the sample spans some 40,000 clones, around 90% being singletons. This clone was detected once. Germline loops: CDR1 SGDLS, CDR2 YYNGEE. This CDR3 is built from 14 residues. Trimming left V 8 bases short and J 7 bases short, with 19 bases between. The chain couples TRBV9 to TRBJ2-1, with D tentatively TRBD2 (6 bases). The sample in question was CD4+ T cells from peripheral blood mononuclear cells, obtained in the second trimester of pregnancy. The TCR sequence derives from a female donor with multiple sclerosis, enrolled in a pregnancy study. CDR3 amino acids: CASSRQLARNEQFF. The CDR3 nucleotides are TGTGCCAGTTCCCGTCAGCTAGCGCGGAATGAGCAGTTCTTC.